A single sample gave rise to the 26 T cell receptor beta chains below, sequenced in a study of blood T cell repertoires in COVID-19. The repertoire was sequenced with immunoSEQ multiplex PCR; TCRdb's copy has only in-frame clones and lacks some. The sample comprises some 78,000 clones, about 88% of which are singletons, and 12% rests with the top ten. The source material was peripheral blood. The receptors were sampled from a man between 65 and 85 years old with active or convalescent COVID-19.

The V and J genes are TRBV7-6 and TRBJ2-7; 10 nucleotides agree with TRBD2. CDR1 and CDR2 from the germline V gene are SGHVS and FNYEAQ. V was clipped by 1 base and J by 6 bases; unmatched bases: 6. CDR3 length: 15 residues. Here the CDR3 reads CASSLGSGGVPEQYF. DNA of the CDR3: TGTGCCAGCAGCTTAGGAAGCGGGGGGGTCCCCGAGCAGTACTTC.

This chain connects TRBV6-5 to TRBJ1-5, with 8 bases that match TRBD1. The CDR3 consists of 14 residues. Germline assignment: CDR1 MNHEY and CDR2 SVGAGI. The ends lost 4 bases at V and 7 bases at J; junction bases unmatched: 6. This chain's CDR3 is CASSWQGAGQPQHF. The CDR3 DNA follows: TGTGCCAGCAGTTGGCAGGGGGCAGGACAGCCCCAGCATTTT.

The V gene is TRBV9, the J gene TRBJ1-2, with 8 bases that match TRBD1. V shed 0 bases and J 8 bases; nucleotides not matched to a gene: 6. The V gene's germline CDR1 is SGDLS and CDR2 YYNGEE. This CDR3 contains 14 residues. The CDR3 DNA reads as TGTGCCAGCAGCGTAGGAGGGACAGGAGGCGGCTACACCTTC. This encodes CASSVGGTGGGYTF.

This clone was seen a handful of times. The rearrangement links TRBV2 to TRBJ1-2, with 9 bases that match TRBD1. V dropped 6 bases and J dropped 5; count of bases not matched to a gene: 10. The length of the CDR3 is 15 residues. CDR1 is SNHLY and CDR2 is FYNNEI in the germline V gene. Written as DNA, the CDR3 is TGTGCCAGCAGCCCTGGGACAGGGAAAGGGTATGGCTACACCTTC. This gives the protein CASSPGTGKGYGYTF.

The genes are TRBV5-5 and TRBJ1-4; 8 positions match TRBD1. In germline, CDR1 is SGHKS, CDR2 YYEKEE (reference sequence). The length of the CDR3 is 14 residues. Germline trimming cut 4 bases from V and 6 bases from J; bases unmatched to any gene: 5. The CDR3 coding sequence is TGTGCCAGCAGCGTGGACAGGGTCTATGAAAAACTGTTTTTT. Amino acid sequence: CASSVDRVYEKLFF.

This rearrangement joins TRBV7-3 to TRBJ2-5; weak D call: TRBD1 (6 bases). The ends were cut back, 1 base at V and 4 bases at J, with 10 bases in the middle. CDR3 length: 14 residues. CDR1 and CDR2 from the germline V gene are SGHTA and FQGTGA. In DNA, the CDR3 is TGTGCCAGCAGCTTAAACAGGGCCTCAGAGACCCAGTACTTC. Translation gives CASSLNRASETQYF.

The chain joins TRBV18 to TRBJ1-6; D is ambiguous. CDR1 and CDR2 from the germline V gene are KGHSH and LQKENI. V lost 1 base to trimming and J lost 0 bases, with 10 bases between them. The CDR3 length is 17 residues. The CDR3 sequence: CASSPRGLSSYNSPLHF. CDR3 nucleotides: TGTGCCAGCTCACCACGAGGGTTGAGCTCCTATAATTCACCCCTCCACTTT. Supplemented by reference TRBV18 and TRBJ1-6, the full variable domain reads NAGVMQNPRHLVRRRGQEARLRCSPMKGHSHVYWYRQLPEEGLKFMVYLQKENIIDESGMPKERFSAEFPKEGPSILRIQQVVRGDSAAYFCASSPRGLSSYNSPLHFGNGTRLTVT.

The rearrangement links TRBV6-1 to TRBJ2-7; D is perhaps TRBD1 (5 bases). Germline V lookup: CDR1 MNHNS, CDR2 SASEGT. Trimming shortened V by 0 bases and J by 0 bases, and 15 bases separated the two germline ends. This CDR3 comprises 17 residues. The CDR3 loop reads CASSEAPWQTVSYEQYF. For the CDR3, the DNA is TGTGCCAGCAGTGAAGCACCGTGGCAGACAGTCTCCTACGAGCAGTACTTC.

This clone was seen a few times. The V call is TRBV28, the J call TRBJ1-2, with 7 bases fitting TRBD1. Germline CDR1 reads MDHEN; CDR2 reads SYDVKM. The ends lost 5 bases at V and 2 bases at J; junction bases unmatched: 8. The CDR3 totals 15 residues. The CDR3 protein is CASSMGGQINYGYTF. In DNA form, the CDR3 reads TGTGCCAGCAGTATGGGGGGACAGATAAACTATGGCTACACCTTC.

The V call is TRBV28, the J call TRBJ1-4; 10 bases map to TRBD1. In germline, CDR1 is MDHEN, CDR2 SYDVKM. With V trimmed by 6 bases and J by 8 bases, 9 bases remained unmatched. This CDR3 is built from 15 residues. CDR3 sequence: CASSPMTGGREKLFF. CDR3 nucleotide sequence: TGTGCCAGCAGCCCAATGACAGGGGGCAGGGAAAAACTGTTTTTT.

V and J are TRBV21-1 and TRBJ1-2; TRBD1, as called in the table, went unchecked against the DNA. TRBV21-1 is an annotated pseudogene. The CDR3 length is 10 residues. The DNA of the CDR3 is TGTGCCAGCAGCAAAGAGGGGTTTTTCTTC. It is translated as CASSKEGFFF.

This chain joins TRBV3-1 (or the pseudogene TRBV3-2) and TRBJ2-7, with TRBD1 matching over 8 bases. Germline assignment: CDR1 LGHDT and CDR2 YNNKEL (reference sequence). The CDR3 totals 14 residues. V shed 4 bases and J 2 bases; nucleotides not matched to a gene: 4. For the CDR3, the DNA is TGTGCCAGCAGCCCCGGGACAGGAACCTACGAGCAGTACTTC. This sequence encodes CASSPGTGTYEQYF.

The table lists this clone with a count of one. V usage is TRBV18 and J usage is TRBJ1-5, with D maybe TRBD1 (5 bases). Trimming shortened V by 2 bases and J by 4 bases, and 9 bases separated the two germline ends. The CDR3 length is 14 residues. Germline V gene sequence: CDR1 KGHSH, CDR2 LQKENI. CDR3 DNA: TGTGCCAGCTCACCAGGGGCTGGAAATCAGCCCCAGCATTTT. Translating gives CASSPGAGNQPQHF.

This chain uses TRBV24-1 with TRBJ2-3; D is perhaps TRBD2 (6 bases). Germline CDR1 is KGHDR and CDR2 is SFDVKD. The CDR3 runs to 16 residues. Trimming cost V 3 bases and J 2 bases, with 14 bases left between them. The CDR3 region is CATSDPNSGPTDTQYF. As DNA, the CDR3 is TGTGCCACCAGTGATCCCAATAGCGGTCCCACAGATACGCAGTATTTT.

V usage is TRBV9 and J usage is TRBJ1-6; unclear D gene. Trimming pared 0 bases from V and 8 bases from J, leaving 9 bases between. The germline gives CDR1 SGDLS, CDR2 YYNGEE. CDR3 length: 14 residues. In DNA form, the CDR3 reads TGTGCCAGCAGCGTAGACAGCAGTCATTCACCCCTCCACTTT. This gives the protein CASSVDSSHSPLHF.

The gene calls are TRBV5-1 and TRBJ1-1; 9 positions agree with TRBD1. Germline trimming cut 4 bases from V and 0 bases from J; bases unmatched to any gene: 4. Germline CDR1 is SGHRS and CDR2 is YFSETQ. CDR3 length equals 15 residues. The CDR3 DNA is TGCGCCAGCAGCCTCCGGACAGGGGTGAACACTGAAGCTTTCTTT. This translates into CASSLRTGVNTEAFF.

Only one count was recorded for this clone. The rearrangement uses TRBV2 and TRBJ2-1; 10 bases are shared with TRBD1. In germline, CDR1 is SNHLY, CDR2 FYNNEI. This CDR3 has 15 amino acids. V dropped 5 bases and J dropped 7; count of bases not matched to a gene: 8. For the CDR3, the DNA is TGTGCCAGCAGTCTAAGACAGGGGGCGCAGAATGAGCAGTTCTTC. The encoded protein is CASSLRQGAQNEQFF.

DNA of the CDR3: TGCGCCAGCAGCCTAACTAGCGGGGGGGCAGATGAGCAGTTCTTC. Protein product: CASSLTSGGADEQFF. The rearrangement uses TRBV4-1 and TRBJ2-1; TRBD2 agrees at 13 bases. CDR3 length equals 15 residues. Germline V gene sequence: CDR1 MGHRA, CDR2 YSYEKL. With V trimmed by 4 bases and J by 8 bases, 5 bases remained unmatched.

The chain carries TRBV2 and TRBJ1-6; TRBD1 aligns across 7 bases. CDR3 length: 15 residues. The V gene end was trimmed by 5 bases and the J gene end by 7 bases; junction bases not matched to a gene: 8. Germline CDR1 is SNHLY and CDR2 is FYNNEI. CDR3 loop: CASSPRQGPNSPLHF. In nucleotides, the CDR3 is TGTGCCAGCAGTCCCCGACAGGGTCCCAATTCACCCCTCCACTTT.

This clone was recorded only once. This CDR3 reads CASSTGQGDNEKLFF. The CDR3 DNA reads as TGTGCCAGCAGTACCGGACAGGGCGATAATGAAAAACTGTTTTTT. The chain carries TRBV6-5 and TRBJ1-4; 8 bases align to TRBD1. CDR1 and CDR2 from the germline V gene are MNHEY and SVGAGI. The V segment lost 5 bases and the J segment 4 bases; nucleotides outside the gene matches: 6. CDR3 length: 15 residues.

The chain is built from TRBV7-9 and TRBJ1-2; TRBD1 matches 7 bases. Germline assignment: CDR1 SEHNR and CDR2 FQNEAQ (reference sequence). This CDR3 comprises 14 residues. Losses at the gene ends were 1 base for V and 6 bases for J; bases not matched to a gene: 5. The CDR3 is CASSLGQGNHGYTF. The CDR3 DNA reads TGTGCCAGCAGCTTAGGACAGGGAAACCATGGCTACACCTTC.

CDR3 sequence (DNA): TGTGCCAGCAGTGGAGGGACGACGGCGGAAGCTTTCTTT. Translated: CASSGGTTAEAFF. This sequence joins TRBV3-1 (or the pseudogene TRBV3-2) and TRBJ1-1; possible D gene TRBD1, 5 bases. Trimming took off 6 bases at V and 8 bases at J, with 16 bases between the two ends. Germline loops: CDR1 LGHDT, CDR2 YNNKEL (reference sequence). The CDR3 is 13 residues long.

The chain has TRBV28 and TRBJ1-2, with 10 bases aligning to TRBD1. CDR3 size: 14 residues. V shed 8 bases, J shed 4 bases, and the junction held 7 bases outside the gene matches. Per the germline V gene, CDR1 is MDHEN and CDR2 is SYDVKM. CDR3 DNA sequence: TGTGCCAGCTCGGACAGGGGGTTTGGCTATGGCTACACCTTC. It codes for CASSDRGFGYGYTF.

This clone was picked up one time. The genes are TRBV6-5 and TRBJ1-1, with 7 positions matching TRBD1. The length of the CDR3 is 15 residues. V was clipped by 6 bases and J by 0 bases; unmatched bases: 7. The germline V gene encodes CDR1 MNHEY and CDR2 SVGAGI. CDR3 sequence reads: CASSGTALMNTEAFF. In nucleotides, the CDR3 is TGTGCCAGCAGCGGGACAGCCCTCATGAACACTGAAGCTTTCTTT.

The gene calls are TRBV7-9 and TRBJ1-4, with a weak D call TRBD1 (6 bases). Trimming removed 7 bases at V and 5 bases at J, with 20 bases between. This CDR3 contains 16 residues. The germline gives CDR1 SEHNR, CDR2 FQNEAQ (reference sequence). The CDR3 DNA follows: TGTGCCAGCACCCCCACGTTTGGCAGGGGAAATGAAAAACTGTTTTTT. Amino acids: CASTPTFGRGNEKLFF.

The chain carries TRBV9 and TRBJ2-3; 12 bases fit TRBD2. CDR3 size: 14 residues. From germline, CDR1 is SGDLS and CDR2 YYNGEE. The V gene end was trimmed by 9 bases and the J gene end by 3 bases; junction bases not matched to a gene: 5. The CDR3 protein is CATSGGASTDTQYF. The CDR3 DNA reads TGTGCCACTAGCGGGGGGGCCTCTACAGATACGCAGTATTTT.